This T cell receptor beta chain was sequenced during a study of cytomegalovirus exposure and HLA in healthy donors. Study in general: Samples from HLA-typed donors yielded some 85 million unique TCRs in an early data release.

This clone has only one observation. The target antigen is unknown. Study observations and caveats: Later analysis identified a missense DCLRE1C variant that was linked to TCR beta V- and J-gene trimming. The authors enumerated under 200 TCR beta chains as linked to cytomegalovirus. Looking again later, the authors saw that most CMV-associated TCR beta chains seemed HLA-restricted.

The PCR contained 60 Vbeta and 13 Jbeta primers. Libraries were prepared by immunoSEQ multiplex PCR; TCRdb keeps only in-frame clonotypes and omits some of them. The sample records tens of thousands of clones, roughly 75% being singletons. The CDR3 contains 14 residues. V gave up 1 base and J gave up 6 bases, with 14 bases separating them. The germline CDR1 and CDR2 sequences are SGHRS and YFSETQ. This TCR derives from a woman between 25 and 40 years old in good health and CMV-seronegative. The gene calls are TRBV5-1 and TRBJ2-7; D might be TRBD1 (6 bases). Sequenced sample: PBMCs. The CDR3 protein is CASSLPGTPPEQYF. The CDR3 DNA is TGCGCCAGCAGCTTGCCCGGGACACCACCCGAGCAGTACTTC.